The 14 T cell receptor beta chains presented below share a single source sample, sequenced in a study of monozygotic twins with inflammatory bowel disease. TCRdb reprocessed the 5' RACE reads and stores each CDR3 protein as one record, lacking DNA. The sample's table shows more than 75,000 distinct CDR3 sequences. The sample taken for sequencing was blood. The receptors originated from a human donor with ulcerative colitis or Crohn's disease, or a healthy co-twin of an affected twin (not recorded which).

V gene TRBV27 combines with J gene TRBJ2-3; TCRdb proposes TRBD2, but this gene call is untestable without DNA. Germline-derived CDR1 and CDR2 are MNHEY and SMNVEV (reference sequence). CDR3 length: 16 amino acids. The CDR3 reads CASISGGPGGADTQYF.

The CDR3 region is CSATRGQETQYF. J is TRBJ2-5 and V is TRBV20-1; TCRdb proposes TRBD1, but this gene call is untestable without DNA. The CDR3 covers 12 residues. CDR1 is DFQATT, CDR2 SNEGSKA, per germline (reference sequence).

The rearrangement uses TRBV10-3 and TRBJ2-7; the D call of TRBD1 rests on TCRdb alone, since no DNA is present to check it. In germline, CDR1 is ENHRY, CDR2 SYGVKD. This CDR3 is 16 amino acids long. The CDR3 spells CAISESPDRDPYEQYF.

V is TRBV7-9 and J is TRBJ1-6; there is no DNA to check the TCRdb D call of TRBD1. Germline CDR1 reads SEHNR; CDR2 reads FQNEAQ (reference sequence). CDR3 size: 15 residues. Here the CDR3 reads CASSLGGQLNSPLHF.

V usage is TRBV12-3 or TRBV12-4 and J usage is TRBJ2-3; the D call of TRBD1 rests on TCRdb alone, since no DNA is present to check it. The CDR3 covers 14 residues. The CDR3 is CASSFGGAADTQYF.

The chain has TRBV27 and TRBJ1-2; no DNA is available, so the TRBD1 call from TCRdb remains unchecked. The CDR3 is 12 residues long. From germline, CDR1 is MNHEY and CDR2 SMNVEV (reference sequence). The CDR3 spells CASSDRGRGYTF.

V usage is TRBV5-1 and J usage is TRBJ1-2; the TCRdb call, TRBD1, lacks DNA for checking. Per germline, CDR1 SGHRS and CDR2 YFSETQ. CDR3 length: 13 amino acids. Here the CDR3 reads CASSWTGPYGYTF.

The gene calls are TRBV29-1 and TRBJ2-3; with no DNA, the TCRdb D assignment of TRBD2 cannot be verified. The CDR3 runs 14 residues. Germline CDR1 SQVTM, CDR2 ANQGSEA. CDR3 loop: CSVAAGIGTDTQYF.

This chain's CDR3 is CASSPPATNNEQFF. This chain uses TRBV18 with TRBJ2-1. The CDR3 contains 14 residues. Germline assignment: CDR1 KGHSH and CDR2 LQKENI.

CDR3 region: CSARDHPLGGNQPQHF. This rearrangement joins TRBV20-1 to TRBJ1-5; without DNA, the TCRdb call of TRBD1 cannot be checked. CDR3 length: 16 amino acids. Germline CDR1 reads DFQATT; CDR2 reads SNEGSKA (reference sequence).

This chain connects TRBV6-5 to TRBJ2-7; lacking DNA, the TRBD1 call made by TCRdb goes unchecked. This CDR3 is 14 amino acids long. CDR1 and CDR2 (germline): MNHEY, SVGAGI. The CDR3 protein is CASSYGDGGYEQYF.

The rearrangement uses TRBV27 and TRBJ1-6; lacking DNA, the TRBD1 call made by TCRdb goes unchecked. This CDR3 region has 15 residues. Germline CDR1 is MNHEY and CDR2 is SMNVEV (reference sequence). This CDR3 reads CASSLGIQGNSPLHF.

The V and J genes are TRBV5-1 and TRBJ2-5; the D call from TCRdb, TRBD2, cannot be confirmed without DNA. This CDR3 has 14 residues. The V gene's germline CDR1 is SGHRS and CDR2 YFSETQ. The CDR3 loop reads CASSSTPREETQYF.

The J gene is TRBJ2-1, the V gene TRBV2; TCRdb gives TRBD2 as the D gene, but with no DNA this cannot be confirmed. Looked up from germline, CDR1 is SNHLY and CDR2 is FYNNEI. There are 18 residues in the CDR3. The CDR3 reads CASRRGTSHWSSYNEQFF.